This record concerns one TCR beta chain sequence. A Seattle source enrolled patients during active infection and followed them longitudinally. This table comes from immunoSEQ multiplex PCR, and its TCRdb copy is limited to in-frame clones, with some not included. Of about 200,000 clones in the sample, 86% were seen once. The CDR3 is made up of 12 amino acids. Trimming cost V 6 bases and J 10 bases; bases outside gene matches: 8. The record originates from a study of blood T cell repertoires in COVID-19. As for the study in general: Researchers got acute and convalescent COVID-19 samples from the United States, Italy and Spain.

The sample comprised peripheral blood. The chain joins TRBV12-3 or TRBV12-4 to TRBJ1-1; 7 nucleotides align to TRBD1. The receptor was isolated from a woman in her 50s with COVID-19, enrolled during active disease. CDR3 nucleotide sequence: TGTGCCAGCAGCTACCGGACAGGTTTAGCTTTCTTT. Protein sequence: CASSYRTGLAFF.